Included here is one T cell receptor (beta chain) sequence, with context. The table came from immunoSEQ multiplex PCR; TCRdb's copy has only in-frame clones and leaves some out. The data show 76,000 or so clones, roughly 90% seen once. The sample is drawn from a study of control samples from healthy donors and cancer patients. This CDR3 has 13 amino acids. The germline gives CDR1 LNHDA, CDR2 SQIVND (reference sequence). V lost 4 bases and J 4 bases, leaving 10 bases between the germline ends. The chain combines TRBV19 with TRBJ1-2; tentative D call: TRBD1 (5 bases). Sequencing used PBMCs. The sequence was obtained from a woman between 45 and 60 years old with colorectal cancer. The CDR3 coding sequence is TGTGCCAGTAGTAGCAGGGAAGGCTATGGCTACACCTTC. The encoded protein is CASSSREGYGYTF. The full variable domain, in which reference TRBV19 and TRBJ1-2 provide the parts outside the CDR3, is DGGITQSPKYLFRKEGQNVTLSCEQNLNHDAMYWYRQDPGQGLRLIYYSQIVNDFQKGDIAEGYSVSREKKESFPLTVTSAQKNPTAFYLCASSSREGYGYTFGSGTRLTVV.